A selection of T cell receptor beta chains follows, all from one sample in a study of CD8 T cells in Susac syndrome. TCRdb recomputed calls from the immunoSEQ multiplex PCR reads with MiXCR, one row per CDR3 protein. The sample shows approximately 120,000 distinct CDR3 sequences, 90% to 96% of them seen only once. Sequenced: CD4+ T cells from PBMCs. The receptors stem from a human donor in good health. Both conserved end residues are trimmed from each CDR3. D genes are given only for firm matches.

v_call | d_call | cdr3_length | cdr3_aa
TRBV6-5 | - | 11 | ASRGAPLHEQY
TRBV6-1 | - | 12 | ASSARGMTYEQY
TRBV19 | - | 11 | ASTPLTGGEQY
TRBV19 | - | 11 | ASTVSSRSPLH
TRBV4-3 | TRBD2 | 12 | ASSQVGGAFEQY
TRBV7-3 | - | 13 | ASRRLSSYNSPLH
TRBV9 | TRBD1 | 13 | ASSVGMTGYNEQF
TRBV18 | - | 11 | ASSLRVGTEAF
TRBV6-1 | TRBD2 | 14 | ASSQPGLAGGYEQY
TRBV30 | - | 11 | AWSEGMLTEAF
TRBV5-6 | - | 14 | ASSPYTGSGANVLI
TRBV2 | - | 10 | ASSPARGSYT
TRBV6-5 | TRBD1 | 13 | ASSYGGTGGETQY
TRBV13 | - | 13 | ASSLVRAANSPLH
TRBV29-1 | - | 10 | SVIYGGTEAF
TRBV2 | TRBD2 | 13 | ASSEIAGGHDTQY
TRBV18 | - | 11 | ASSPLVDQPQH
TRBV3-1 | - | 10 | ASSPNLGEQY
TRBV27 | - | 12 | ASSPSRFPGELF
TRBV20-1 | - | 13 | SASLAVGGAEKLF
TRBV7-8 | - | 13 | ASSLVAGFNQPQH
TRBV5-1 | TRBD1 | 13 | ASSETGTGNTEAF
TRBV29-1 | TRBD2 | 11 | SVGGRAMETQY
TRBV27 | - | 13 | ASSLGGPGGYGYT
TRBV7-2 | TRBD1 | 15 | ASSFAFWGQGGQPQH
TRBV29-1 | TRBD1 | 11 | SANDRGNTEAF
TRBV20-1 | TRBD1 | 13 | SARDQGQGNSPLH
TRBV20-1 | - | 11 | SATVPGQSGYT
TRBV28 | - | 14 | ASSYRLGRSYNEQF
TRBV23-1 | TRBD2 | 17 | ASSPSVAGGPGGSYEQY
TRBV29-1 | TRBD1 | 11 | SVRDRVYNEQF
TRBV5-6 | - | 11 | ASMDTRLETQY
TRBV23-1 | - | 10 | ASSQQSHTIY
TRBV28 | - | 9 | ASSFSGELF
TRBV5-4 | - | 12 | ASSLRELQETQY
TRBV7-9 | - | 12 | ASRDDSLNTEAF